This passage covers 14 T cell receptor beta chains from one sample sequenced in a study of shared clonotypes between healthy human individuals. Produced via immunoSEQ multiplex PCR; TCRdb's table is partial and in-frame only. The table lists 2,500,000 or so clones, roughly 92% of them singletons. The material sequenced was naive CD4+ T cells from PBMCs. Sample subset: CD45RA+ positively selected. These receptors originate from a man younger than 30 in good health. Some clones in this sample may be carry-over from other donors' samples.

The chain recombines TRBV30 with TRBJ1-1; 10 nucleotides agree with TRBD1. Germline lookup yields CDR1 GTSNPN and CDR2 SVGIG (reference sequence). V lost 2 bases, J lost 1 base, and 22 bases stayed unmatched. CDR3 size: 21 residues. This CDR3 is CAWSRRRTGGATRYPNTEAFF. The CDR3 nucleotides read TGTGCCTGGAGTAGGAGACGGACAGGGGGTGCGACCAGATACCCGAACACTGAAGCTTTCTTT.

V gene TRBV5-6 combines with J gene TRBJ2-1; 15 nucleotides agree with TRBD2. Germline CDR1 and CDR2: SGHDT and YYEEEE. J gave up 16 bases and V 6 bases, and 11 bases lay outside the gene matches. This CDR3 is built from 14 residues. CDR3 DNA: TGTGCCAGCACCCCGGGACTAGCGGGAGGCGGCGGATTCTTC. This encodes CASTPGLAGGGGFF.

The rearrangement joins TRBV18 to TRBJ2-1; no definite D call. This CDR3 is built from 14 residues. Germline lookup yields CDR1 KGHSH and CDR2 LQKENI. V was cut by 0 bases and J by 6 bases, with 9 bases left in between. For the CDR3, the DNA is TGTGCCAGCTCACCACCCCTAGGAACCAATGAGCAGTTCTTC. Translated: CASSPPLGTNEQFF.

This sequence joins TRBV5-4 and TRBJ1-4, with D hard to call. This CDR3 contains 14 residues. In germline, CDR1 is SGHNT, CDR2 YYREEE (reference sequence). V dropped 4 bases and J dropped 7 bases, with 14 bases sitting between them. Here the CDR3 reads CASSPGVEGEKLFF. CDR3 in DNA: TGTGCCAGCAGCCCTGGGGTCGAGGGTGAAAAACTGTTTTTT.

The V and J genes are TRBV6-6 and TRBJ1-2, with D maybe TRBD1 (6 bases). Germline CDR1 reads MNHNY; CDR2 reads SVGAGI (reference sequence). V gave up 5 bases and J gave up 4 bases, with 17 bases separating them. The CDR3 sequence is 15 residues long. The CDR3 DNA follows: TGTGCCAGCAGTCCTAACAGGGAACCCCTCTATGGCTACACCTTC. It specifies CASSPNREPLYGYTF.

V is TRBV29-1 and J is TRBJ1-4; D may be TRBD1 (6 bases). CDR3 length: 15 amino acids. The V gene lost 4 bases and the J gene lost 7 bases, with 19 bases spanning the gap. Germline values: CDR1 SQVTM, CDR2 ANQGSEA. CDR3 in DNA: TGCAGCGTTGCAAGGACACCCTCCAGGGGTGAAAAACTGTTTTTT. Amino acids: CSVARTPSRGEKLFF. Complete variable domain (other parts from reference TRBV29-1 and TRBJ1-4): SAVISQKPSRDICQRGTSLTIQCQVDSQVTMMFWYRQQPGQSLTLIATANQGSEATYESGFVIDKFPISRPNLTFSTLTVSNMSPEDSSIYLCSVARTPSRGEKLFFGSGTQLSVL.

The chain employs TRBV4-2 and TRBJ2-5; the match to TRBD2 covers 9 bases. Losses at the gene ends were 1 base for V and 4 bases for J; bases not matched to a gene: 7. Germline CDR1 LGHNA, CDR2 YNFKEQ. The CDR3 runs 16 residues. The CDR3 DNA sequence: TGTGCCAGCAGCCAAGTCGCGGGAGGGCACGGAGAGACCCAGTACTTC. Translated, it gives CASSQVAGGHGETQYF.

The chain has TRBV11-2 and TRBJ2-2, with unresolved D. CDR3 length: 11 residues. Germline values: CDR1 SGHAT, CDR2 FQNNGV. Deletions cut 5 bases from V and 5 bases from J, with 3 bases between. This chain's CDR3 is CASSRTGELFF. The CDR3 bases are TGTGCCAGCAGCAGGACCGGGGAGCTGTTTTTT.

The V call is TRBV5-1, the J call TRBJ2-1; a weak D match, TRBD1 (6 bases). From germline, CDR1 is SGHRS and CDR2 YFSETQ. CDR3 size: 15 residues. Deletions cut 4 bases from V and 3 bases from J, with 14 bases between. In nucleotides, the CDR3 is TGCGCCAGCAGCCCCTTAGGGGGACGCTACAATGAGCAGTTCTTC. Protein sequence: CASSPLGGRYNEQFF.

Of note for this clone: Other DNA sequences within the sample encode an identical CDR3. This sequence joins TRBV18 and TRBJ2-5; TRBD1 aligns across 10 bases. CDR3 length equals 14 residues. CDR1 KGHSH and CDR2 LQKENI come from the germline V gene. The V and J ends lost 3 bases and 4 bases, in that order; junction bases with no gene match: 2. CDR3 protein: CASSPTGGAETQYF. The CDR3 DNA follows: TGTGCCAGCTCACCGACAGGGGGCGCAGAGACCCAGTACTTC.

The chain uses TRBV28 and TRBJ1-2; D uncertain. Germline CDR1 MDHEN, CDR2 SYDVKM. This CDR3 has 12 amino acids. The CDR3 loop is CAYGEFGYGYTF. The CDR3 DNA reads TGTGCTTATGGGGAGTTTGGGTATGGCTACACCTTC.

V is TRBV18 and J is TRBJ2-7; 7 positions agree with TRBD1. V shed 6 bases and J 6 bases; nucleotides not matched to a gene: 11. Germline V gene sequence: CDR1 KGHSH, CDR2 LQKENI. The CDR3 has 14 residues. As DNA, the CDR3 is TGTGCCAGCTCGCCCGACAGGGTAACGGGCGAGCAGTACTTC. The encoded protein is CASSPDRVTGEQYF.

The V and J genes are TRBV7-4 and TRBJ2-7; D not resolved. This CDR3 contains 14 residues. Per the germline V gene, CDR1 is SGHVT and CDR2 is SQSDAQ. Trimming left V 5 bases short and J 1 base short, with 12 bases between. The CDR3 spells CASSRLQKSYEQYF. The DNA of the CDR3 is TGTGCCAGCAGCCGGCTGCAGAAATCCTACGAGCAGTACTTC.

This sequence joins TRBV18 and TRBJ2-7; possibly TRBD1 for D (5 bases). The CDR3 is made up of 15 amino acids. Trimming left V 4 bases short and J 0 bases short, with 13 bases between. Germline-derived CDR1 and CDR2 are KGHSH and LQKENI. CDR3 sequence reads: CASSRDSKSSYEQYF. As DNA, the CDR3 is TGTGCCAGCTCACGAGACAGCAAGAGCTCCTACGAGCAGTACTTC.